The rows below give T cell receptor beta chains drawn from one sample of a study of OX40 agonist ivuxolimab in advanced cancers. Sequencing used immunoSEQ multiplex PCR; TCRdb keeps in-frame clones, though not all of them. This sample yields roughly 48,000 clones, of which 86% are seen a single time; around 7% belongs to the top ten. Sequencing used CD4+ or CD8+ T cells sorted from blood, obtained in a trial of the OX40 agonist ivuxolimab. The receptors here all came from an adult with an advanced solid tumor such as melanoma, head and neck, liver or kidney cancer. CDR3s include the opening cysteine and the closing phenylalanine or tryptophan. Fields, in order: clone size, J gene, V gene, D gene, CDR3 protein, CDR3 DNA. D genes are given only for firm matches. Not every row has a clone size; where given, it reads once, few, many or a size class.

abundance: .; j_gene: TRBJ2-7; v_gene: TRBV19; d_gene: .; CDR3aa: CASSLSGKANYEQYF; CDR3nt: TGTGCCAGTTCACTCTCCGGTAAGGCGAACTACGAGCAGTACTTC
abundance: .; j_gene: TRBJ2-2; v_gene: TRBV5-4; d_gene: TRBD1; CDR3aa: CASSLGLAGTVGNTGELFF; CDR3nt: TGTGCCAGCAGCTTGGGGTTAGCCGGGACAGTCGGTAACACCGGGGAGCTGTTTTTT
abundance: .; j_gene: TRBJ1-2; v_gene: TRBV10-1; d_gene: TRBD1; CDR3aa: CASGGGDRAYGYTF; CDR3nt: TGCGCCAGTGGAGGGGGGGACAGGGCCTATGGCTACACCTTC
abundance: .; j_gene: TRBJ2-2; v_gene: TRBV11-3; d_gene: .; CDR3aa: CASSDQDRPGELFF; CDR3nt: TGTGCCAGCAGCGACCAAGACAGACCCGGGGAGCTGTTTTTT
abundance: .; j_gene: TRBJ1-5; v_gene: TRBV18; d_gene: TRBD1; CDR3aa: CASSPLAGGMGNQPQHF; CDR3nt: TGTGCCAGCTCACCCCTCGCAGGGGGAATGGGCAATCAGCCCCAGCATTTT
abundance: .; j_gene: TRBJ2-1; v_gene: TRBV9; d_gene: TRBD2; CDR3aa: CASSPRGSGGLYNEQFF; CDR3nt: TGTGCCAGCAGCCCCCGGGGTAGCGGGGGCCTATACAATGAGCAGTTCTTC
abundance: .; j_gene: TRBJ2-7; v_gene: TRBV2; d_gene: .; CDR3aa: CASSEQAPGNSYEQYF; CDR3nt: TGTGCCAGCAGTGAACAGGCCCCAGGAAATTCCTACGAGCAGTACTTC
abundance: .; j_gene: TRBJ1-6; v_gene: TRBV7-3; d_gene: TRBD1; CDR3aa: CASSLMGTGNDSPLHF; CDR3nt: TGTGCCAGCAGCTTAATGGGGACAGGGAATGATTCACCCCTCCACTTT
abundance: .; j_gene: TRBJ1-4; v_gene: TRBV27; d_gene: .; CDR3aa: CASSLSRTTNEKLFF; CDR3nt: TGTGCCAGCAGTTTATCGAGGACAACTAATGAAAAACTGTTTTTT
abundance: .; j_gene: TRBJ1-4; v_gene: TRBV15; d_gene: TRBD1; CDR3aa: CATSRDRQGVEKLFF; CDR3nt: TGTGCCACCAGCAGAGATCGACAGGGAGTTGAAAAACTGTTTTTT
abundance: .; j_gene: TRBJ1-1; v_gene: TRBV7-9; d_gene: TRBD1; CDR3aa: CASSVPETGVDEAFF; CDR3nt: TGTGCCAGCAGCGTCCCCGAGACAGGGGTGGATGAAGCTTTCTTT
abundance: .; j_gene: TRBJ2-2; v_gene: TRBV7-6; d_gene: TRBD1; CDR3aa: CASSLRTGLTGELFF; CDR3nt: TGTGCCAGCAGCCTACGGACAGGCCTCACCGGGGAGCTGTTTTTT
abundance: once; j_gene: TRBJ2-7; v_gene: TRBV11-2; d_gene: TRBD1; CDR3aa: CASRRGTGKSYEQYF; CDR3nt: TGTGCCAGCAGACGCGGGACAGGGAAATCCTACGAGCAGTACTTC
abundance: few; j_gene: TRBJ1-3; v_gene: TRBV6-4; d_gene: .; CDR3aa: CASSEADGANSGNTIYF; CDR3nt: TGTGCCAGCAGTGAGGCTGATGGGGCTAACTCTGGAAACACCATATATTTT
abundance: .; j_gene: TRBJ1-1; v_gene: TRBV30; d_gene: .; CDR3aa: CAWEHRRTMNTEAFF; CDR3nt: TGTGCCTGGGAGCACAGAAGGACCATGAACACTGAAGCTTTCTTT
abundance: .; j_gene: TRBJ2-1; v_gene: TRBV25-1; d_gene: .; CDR3aa: CASVRQHGIMYEQFF; CDR3nt: TGTGCCAGCGTCCGGCAGCATGGGATTATGTATGAGCAGTTCTTC
abundance: .; j_gene: TRBJ2-1; v_gene: TRBV10-3; d_gene: TRBD2; CDR3aa: CAISESGLALYNEQFF; CDR3nt: TGTGCCATCAGTGAGTCGGGACTAGCGCTCTACAATGAGCAGTTCTTC
abundance: .; j_gene: TRBJ2-1; v_gene: TRBV7-9; d_gene: .; CDR3aa: CASSYRGGNEQFF; CDR3nt: TGTGCCAGCAGCTACAGAGGAGGAAATGAGCAGTTCTTC
abundance: .; j_gene: TRBJ2-3; v_gene: TRBV7-2; d_gene: TRBD2; CDR3aa: CASRSGLAGATDTQYF; CDR3nt: TGTGCCAGCAGGTCGGGACTAGCGGGGGCCACAGATACGCAGTATTTT
abundance: .; j_gene: TRBJ1-3; v_gene: TRBV19; d_gene: .; CDR3aa: CATSWGSGNTIYF; CDR3nt: TGTGCCACCTCGTGGGGATCTGGAAACACCATATATTTT